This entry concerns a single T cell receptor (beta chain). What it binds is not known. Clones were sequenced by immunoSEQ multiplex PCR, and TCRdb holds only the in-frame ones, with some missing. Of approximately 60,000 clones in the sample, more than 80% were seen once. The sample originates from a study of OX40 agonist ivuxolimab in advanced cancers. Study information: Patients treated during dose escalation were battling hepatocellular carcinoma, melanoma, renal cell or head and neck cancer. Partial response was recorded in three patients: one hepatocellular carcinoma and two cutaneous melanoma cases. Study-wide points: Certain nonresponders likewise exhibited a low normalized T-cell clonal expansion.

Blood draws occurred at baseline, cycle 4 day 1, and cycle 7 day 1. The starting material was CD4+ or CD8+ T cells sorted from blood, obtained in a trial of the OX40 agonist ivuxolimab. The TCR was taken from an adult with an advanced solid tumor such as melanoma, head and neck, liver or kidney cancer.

CDR3 DNA sequence: TGTGCCAGCAGTTACATGTGGGGGGGAACCGGGGAGCTGTTTTTT. Translation gives CASSYMWGGTGELFF. The chain couples TRBV6-5 to TRBJ2-2; 7 nucleotides agree with TRBD2. The V and J ends lost 2 bases and 5 bases, in that order; junction bases with no gene match: 5. Germline-derived CDR1 and CDR2 are MNHEY and SVGAGI. The CDR3 has 15 residues.